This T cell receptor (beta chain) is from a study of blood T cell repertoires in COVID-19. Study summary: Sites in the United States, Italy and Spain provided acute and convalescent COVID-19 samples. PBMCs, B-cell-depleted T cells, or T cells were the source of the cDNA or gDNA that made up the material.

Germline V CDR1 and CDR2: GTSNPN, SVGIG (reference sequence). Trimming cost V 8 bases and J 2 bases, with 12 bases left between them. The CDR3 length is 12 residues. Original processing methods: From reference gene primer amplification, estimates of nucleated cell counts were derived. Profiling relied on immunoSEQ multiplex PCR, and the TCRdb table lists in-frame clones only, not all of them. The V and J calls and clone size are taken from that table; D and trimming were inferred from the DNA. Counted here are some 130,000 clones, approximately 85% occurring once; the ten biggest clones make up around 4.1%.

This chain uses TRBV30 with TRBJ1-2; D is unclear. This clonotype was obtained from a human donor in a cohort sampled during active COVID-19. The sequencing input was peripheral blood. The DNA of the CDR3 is TGTGCCCTGCCGACCGGGAACTATGGCTACACCTTC. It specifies CALPTGNYGYTF.